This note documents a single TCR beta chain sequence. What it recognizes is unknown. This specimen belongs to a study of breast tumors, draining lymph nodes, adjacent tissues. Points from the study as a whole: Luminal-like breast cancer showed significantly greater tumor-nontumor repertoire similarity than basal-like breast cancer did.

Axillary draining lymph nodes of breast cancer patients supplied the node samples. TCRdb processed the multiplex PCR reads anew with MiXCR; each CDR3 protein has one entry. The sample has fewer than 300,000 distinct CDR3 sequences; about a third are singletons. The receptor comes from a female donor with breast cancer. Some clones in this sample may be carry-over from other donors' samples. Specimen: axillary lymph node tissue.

The CDR3 sequence is CASGWVSGNQPQHF. The CDR3 DNA follows: TGTGCCAGTGGCTGGGTAAGCGGCAATCAGCCCCAGCATTTT. The rearrangement joins TRBV27 to TRBJ1-5; unclear D gene. The CDR3 is made up of 14 amino acids. In germline, CDR1 is MNHEY, CDR2 SMNVEV (reference sequence). With 9 bases removed from V and 2 bases from J, the gap between germline ends came to 14 bases.